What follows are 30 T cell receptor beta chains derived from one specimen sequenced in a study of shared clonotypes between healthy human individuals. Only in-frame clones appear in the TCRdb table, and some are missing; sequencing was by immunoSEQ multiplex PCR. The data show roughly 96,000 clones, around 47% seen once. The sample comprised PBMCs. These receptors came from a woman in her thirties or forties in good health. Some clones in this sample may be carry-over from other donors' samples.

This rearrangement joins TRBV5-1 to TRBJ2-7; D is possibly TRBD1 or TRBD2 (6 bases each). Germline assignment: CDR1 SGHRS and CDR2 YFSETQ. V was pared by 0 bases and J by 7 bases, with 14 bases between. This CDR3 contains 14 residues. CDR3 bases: TGCGCCAGCAGCTTGGAAGGGGGGCCGAGGGAGCAGTACTTC. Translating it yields CASSLEGGPREQYF.

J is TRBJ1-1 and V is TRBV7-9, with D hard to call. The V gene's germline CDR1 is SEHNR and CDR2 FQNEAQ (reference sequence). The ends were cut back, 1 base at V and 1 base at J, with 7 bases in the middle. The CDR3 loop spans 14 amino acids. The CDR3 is CASSLGAANTEAFF. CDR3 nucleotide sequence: TGTGCCAGCAGCTTAGGGGCAGCGAACACTGAAGCTTTCTTT.

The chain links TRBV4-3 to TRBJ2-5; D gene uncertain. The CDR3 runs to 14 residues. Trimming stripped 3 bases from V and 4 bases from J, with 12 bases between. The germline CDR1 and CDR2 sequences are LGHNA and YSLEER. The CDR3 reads CASSHDTHGETQYF. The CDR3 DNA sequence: TGCGCCAGCAGCCATGACACCCATGGAGAGACCCAGTACTTC.

Here the CDR3 reads CASSPYGTGHGANVLTF. The CDR3 bases are TGTGCCAGCAGTCCATACGGGACAGGGCATGGGGCCAACGTCCTGACTTTC. The chain carries TRBV28 and TRBJ2-6, with 9 bases identical to TRBD1. The germline gives CDR1 MDHEN, CDR2 SYDVKM. The CDR3 is 17 residues long. V dropped 5 bases and J dropped 3; count of bases not matched to a gene: 8. The variable domain in full, with the rest retrieved from reference TRBV28 and TRBJ2-6, is DVKVTQSSRYLVKRTGEKVFLECVQDMDHENMFWYRQDPGLGLRLIYFSYDVKMKEKGDIPEGYSVSREKKERFSLILESASTNQTSMYLCASSPYGTGHGANVLTFGAGSRLTVL.

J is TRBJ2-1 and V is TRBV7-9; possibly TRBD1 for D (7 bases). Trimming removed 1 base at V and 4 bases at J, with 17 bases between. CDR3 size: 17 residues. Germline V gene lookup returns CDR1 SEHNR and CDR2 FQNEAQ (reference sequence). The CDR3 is CASSLGPGGPKYNEQFF. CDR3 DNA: TGTGCCAGCAGCTTAGGACCAGGGGGGCCCAAATACAATGAGCAGTTCTTC.

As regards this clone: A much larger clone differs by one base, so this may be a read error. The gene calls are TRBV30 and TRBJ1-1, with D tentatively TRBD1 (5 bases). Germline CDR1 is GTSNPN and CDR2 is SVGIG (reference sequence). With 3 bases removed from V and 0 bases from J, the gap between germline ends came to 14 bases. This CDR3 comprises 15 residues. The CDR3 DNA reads TGTGCCTGGAGCGCCATACAGGAGTTGAACACTGAAGCTTTCTTT. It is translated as CAWSAIQELNTEAFF.

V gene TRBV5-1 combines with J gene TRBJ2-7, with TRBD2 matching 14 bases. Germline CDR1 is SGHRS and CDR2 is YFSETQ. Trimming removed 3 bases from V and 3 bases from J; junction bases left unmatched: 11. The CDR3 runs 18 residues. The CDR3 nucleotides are TGCGCCAGCAGCTCAAGACCGGGGACTAGCGGGGGAAACTACGAGCAGTACTTC. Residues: CASSSRPGTSGGNYEQYF.

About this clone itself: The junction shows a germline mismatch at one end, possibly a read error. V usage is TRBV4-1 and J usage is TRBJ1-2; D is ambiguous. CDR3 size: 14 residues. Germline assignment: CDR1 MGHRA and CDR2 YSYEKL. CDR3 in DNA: TGTGCCAGCAGCTTAGCAGCCTCTAACTATGGCTACACCTTC. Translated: CASSLAASNYGYTF.

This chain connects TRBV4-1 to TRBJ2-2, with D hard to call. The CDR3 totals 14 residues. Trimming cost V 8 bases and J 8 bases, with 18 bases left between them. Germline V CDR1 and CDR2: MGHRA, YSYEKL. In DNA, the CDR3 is TGCGCCAGCGGGCTAGGCCGTGCGACGGGGGAGCTGTTTTTT. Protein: CASGLGRATGELFF.

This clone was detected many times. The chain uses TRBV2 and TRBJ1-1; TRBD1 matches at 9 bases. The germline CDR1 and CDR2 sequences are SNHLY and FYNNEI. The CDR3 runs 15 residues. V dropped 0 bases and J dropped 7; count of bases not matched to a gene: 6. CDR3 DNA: TGTGCCAGCAGTGAAGCGGACAGGGGCAACTTTGAAGCTTTCTTT. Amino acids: CASSEADRGNFEAFF.

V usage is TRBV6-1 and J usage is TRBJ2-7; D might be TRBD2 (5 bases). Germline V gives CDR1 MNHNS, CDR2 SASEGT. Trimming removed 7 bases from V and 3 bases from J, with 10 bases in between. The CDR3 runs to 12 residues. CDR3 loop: CASTGGGYEQYF. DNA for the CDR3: TGTGCCAGCACTGGAGGAGGCTACGAGCAGTACTTC.

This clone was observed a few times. The CDR3 nucleotides are TGCGCCAGCAGCCACGACAGCATTTCTAAGGGGAGTGGCTACACCTTC. Its protein product is CASSHDSISKGSGYTF. V and J are TRBV5-1 and TRBJ1-2; D may be TRBD1 (5 bases). The CDR3 totals 16 residues. The V end was cut by 4 bases, the J end by 7 bases, with 23 bases between. Germline V CDR1 and CDR2: SGHRS, YFSETQ.

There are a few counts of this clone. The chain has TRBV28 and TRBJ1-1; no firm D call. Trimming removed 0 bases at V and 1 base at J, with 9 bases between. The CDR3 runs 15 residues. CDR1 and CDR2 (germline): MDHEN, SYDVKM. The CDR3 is CASSLWAGRNTEAFF. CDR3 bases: TGTGCCAGCAGTTTATGGGCAGGCCGGAACACTGAAGCTTTCTTT.

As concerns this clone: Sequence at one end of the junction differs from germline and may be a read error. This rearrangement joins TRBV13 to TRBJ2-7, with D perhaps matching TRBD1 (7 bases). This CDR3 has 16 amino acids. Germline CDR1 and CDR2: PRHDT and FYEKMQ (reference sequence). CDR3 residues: CASSLLTGGQLYEQHF. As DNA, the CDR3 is TGTGCCAGCAGCTTACTCACCGGGGGACAGTTGTACGAGCAGCACTTC.

The CDR3, as DNA: TGCGCCAGCAGCTTGAGAGGCGTGAGCTCCTACGAGCAGTACTTC. It codes for CASSLRGVSSYEQYF. This chain joins TRBV5-1 and TRBJ2-7; D is undetermined. The CDR3 spans 15 residues. The V end was cut by 1 base, the J end by 0 bases, with 11 bases between. Germline loops: CDR1 SGHRS, CDR2 YFSETQ.

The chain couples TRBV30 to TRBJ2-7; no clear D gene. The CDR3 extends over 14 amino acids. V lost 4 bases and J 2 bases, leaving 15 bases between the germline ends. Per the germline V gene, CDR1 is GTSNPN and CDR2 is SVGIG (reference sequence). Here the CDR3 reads CAWNRPDWTYEQYF. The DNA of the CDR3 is TGTGCCTGGAACCGGCCAGATTGGACCTACGAGCAGTACTTC.

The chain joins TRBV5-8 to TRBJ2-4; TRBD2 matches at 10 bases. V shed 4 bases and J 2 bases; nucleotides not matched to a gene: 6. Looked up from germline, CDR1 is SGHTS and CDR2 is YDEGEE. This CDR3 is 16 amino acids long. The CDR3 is CASSPSGRATKNIQYF. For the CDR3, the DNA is TGTGCCAGCAGCCCAAGCGGGAGGGCGACCAAAAACATTCAGTACTTC.

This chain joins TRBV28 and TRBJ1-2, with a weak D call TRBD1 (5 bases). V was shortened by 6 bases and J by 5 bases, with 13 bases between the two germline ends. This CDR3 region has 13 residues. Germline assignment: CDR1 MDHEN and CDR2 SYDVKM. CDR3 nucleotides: TGTGCCAGCAGCTTCCGGGGCGGGTATGGCTACACCTTC. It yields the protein CASSFRGGYGYTF.

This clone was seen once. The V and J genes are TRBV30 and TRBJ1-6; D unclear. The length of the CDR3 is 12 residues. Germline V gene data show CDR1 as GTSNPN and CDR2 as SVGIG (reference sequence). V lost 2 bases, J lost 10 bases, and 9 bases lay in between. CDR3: CAWSPRESPLHF. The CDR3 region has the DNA TGTGCCTGGAGTCCTCGGGAGTCACCCCTCCACTTT.

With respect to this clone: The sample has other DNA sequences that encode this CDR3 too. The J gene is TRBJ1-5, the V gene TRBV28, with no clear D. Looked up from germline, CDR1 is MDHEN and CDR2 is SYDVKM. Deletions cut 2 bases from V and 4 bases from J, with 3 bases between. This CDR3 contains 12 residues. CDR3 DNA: TGTGCCAGCAGTTTACTGAATCAGCCCCAGCATTTT. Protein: CASSLLNQPQHF. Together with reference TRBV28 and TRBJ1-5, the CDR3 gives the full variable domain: DVKVTQSSRYLVKRTGEKVFLECVQDMDHENMFWYRQDPGLGLRLIYFSYDVKMKEKGDIPEGYSVSREKKERFSLILESASTNQTSMYLCASSLLNQPQHFGDGTRLSIL.

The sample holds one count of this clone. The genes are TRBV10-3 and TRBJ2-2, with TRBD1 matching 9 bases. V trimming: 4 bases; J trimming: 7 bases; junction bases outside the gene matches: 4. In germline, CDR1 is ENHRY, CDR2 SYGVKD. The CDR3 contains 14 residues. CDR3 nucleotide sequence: TGTGCCATCAGTGCGGACAGGGGCTTCGGGGAGCTGTTTTTT. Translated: CAISADRGFGELFF.

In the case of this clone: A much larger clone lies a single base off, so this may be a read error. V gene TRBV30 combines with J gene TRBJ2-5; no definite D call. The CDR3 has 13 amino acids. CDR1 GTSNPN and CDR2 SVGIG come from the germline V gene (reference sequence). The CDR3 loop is CAWSVSLSETRYF. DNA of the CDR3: TGTGCCTGGAGTGTATCCCTAAGTGAGACCCGGTACTTC.

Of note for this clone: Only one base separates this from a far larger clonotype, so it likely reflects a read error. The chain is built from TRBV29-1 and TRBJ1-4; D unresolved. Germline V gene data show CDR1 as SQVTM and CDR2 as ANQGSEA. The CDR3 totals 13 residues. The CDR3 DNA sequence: TGCAACGCCTGTTTGGACCCTAATGAAAAACTGTTTTTT. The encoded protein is CNACLDPNEKLFF.

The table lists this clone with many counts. The CDR3 here is CASRFDSLYGYTF. CDR3 bases: TGTGCCAGCAGGTTCGACAGCCTCTATGGCTACACCTTC. This sequence joins TRBV2 and TRBJ1-2; weak D call: TRBD1 (5 bases). The germline gives CDR1 SNHLY, CDR2 FYNNEI. The CDR3 has 13 residues. V was pared by 6 bases and J by 4 bases, with 12 bases between.

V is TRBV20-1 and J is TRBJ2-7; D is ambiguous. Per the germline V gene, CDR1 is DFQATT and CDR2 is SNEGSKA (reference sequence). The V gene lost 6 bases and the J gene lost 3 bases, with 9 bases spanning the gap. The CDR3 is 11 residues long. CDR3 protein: CSARPDYEQYF. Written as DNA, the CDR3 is TGCAGTGCCCGGCCTGACTACGAGCAGTACTTC.

The CDR3 DNA follows: TGTGCCAGCAGTAGCGGGACTAGCGGCGACAATGAGCAGTTCTTC. Amino acid sequence: CASSSGTSGDNEQFF. The chain is built from TRBV6-4 and TRBJ2-1, with TRBD2 matching 11 bases. V lost 5 bases, J lost 5 bases, and 5 bases stayed unmatched. From germline, CDR1 is MRHNA and CDR2 SNTAGT. The CDR3 is 15 amino acids.

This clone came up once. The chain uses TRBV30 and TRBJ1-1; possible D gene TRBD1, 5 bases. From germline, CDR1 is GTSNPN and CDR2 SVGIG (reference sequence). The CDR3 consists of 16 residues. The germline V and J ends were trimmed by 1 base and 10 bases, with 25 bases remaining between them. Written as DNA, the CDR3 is TGTGCCTGGAGTGCAGTTACCGGGACTGTGGGTAATCGAGCTTTCTTT. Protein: CAWSAVTGTVGNRAFF.

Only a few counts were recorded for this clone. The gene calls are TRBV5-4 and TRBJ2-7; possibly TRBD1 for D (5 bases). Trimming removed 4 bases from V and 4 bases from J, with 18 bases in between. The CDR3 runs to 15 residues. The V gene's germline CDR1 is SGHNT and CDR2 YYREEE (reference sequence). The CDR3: CASSLGLQGWYEQYF. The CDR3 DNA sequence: TGTGCCAGCAGCCTGGGGCTCCAGGGTTGGTACGAGCAGTACTTC.

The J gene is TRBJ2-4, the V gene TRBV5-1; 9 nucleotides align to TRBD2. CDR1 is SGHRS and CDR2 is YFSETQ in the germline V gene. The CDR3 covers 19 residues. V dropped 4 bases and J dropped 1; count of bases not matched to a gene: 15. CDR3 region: CASSPSTSGTGGAKNIQYF. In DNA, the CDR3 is TGCGCCAGCAGCCCCTCGACTAGCGGCACAGGAGGGGCCAAAAACATTCAGTACTTC.

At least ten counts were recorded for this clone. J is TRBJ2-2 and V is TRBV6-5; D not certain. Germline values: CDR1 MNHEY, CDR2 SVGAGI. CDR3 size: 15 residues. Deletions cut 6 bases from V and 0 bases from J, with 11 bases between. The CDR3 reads CASSPSLPNTGELFF. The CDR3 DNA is TGTGCCAGCAGCCCCTCATTACCGAACACCGGGGAGCTGTTTTTT.